This is a list of T cell receptor beta chains from one sample in a study of T cells after posttransplantation cyclophosphamide. Clones were sequenced by immunoSEQ multiplex PCR, and TCRdb holds only the in-frame ones, with some missing. Sampling found around 35,000 clones, none seen once. Sequenced sample: PBMCs. The source of these receptors is a man aged 25 to 40 in good health and a related stem cell transplant donor. Both conserved end residues are part of each CDR3. The order of the fields is J gene, D gene, V gene, clone size, CDR3 DNA, CDR3 protein. The D gene is left open where the match is weak. Only some rows state a clone size, as once, few, many or a class for expanded clones.

>TRBJ1-2|.|TRBV4-2|.
TGTGCCAGCAGCCAGTGGCCAGGGGCCTCTAACTATGGCTACACCTTC
CASSQWPGASNYGYTF
>TRBJ2-5|TRBD2|TRBV5-1|many
TGCGCCAGCAGCTTGGCCGGGACTAGCCTAGAGACCCAGTACTTC
CASSLAGTSLETQYF
>TRBJ1-5|TRBD1|TRBV28|.
TGTGCCAGCAGCCCCACGCAGGGGGTGGGCAATCAGCCCCAGCATTTT
CASSPTQGVGNQPQHF
>TRBJ2-5|.|TRBV11-2|few
TGTGCCAGCAGCAGGGCCCGAGAGACCCAGTACTTC
CASSRARETQYF
>TRBJ2-7|.|TRBV6-1|many
TGTGCCAGCAGTGTGACACCCTGGAACGAGCAGTACTTC
CASSVTPWNEQYF
>TRBJ1-2|.|TRBV4-1|many
TGCGCCAGCAGCCAACCCACGGCAGGGGCTTCCTATGGCTACACCTTC
CASSQPTAGASYGYTF
>TRBJ1-5|.|TRBV19|many
TGTGCCAGTAGTATAGTTAGAGGGCAACTTAATAGCAATCAGCCCCAGCATTTT
CASSIVRGQLNSNQPQHF
>TRBJ2-5|.|TRBV5-1|few
TGCGCCAGCAGCTCGTCGGTTGGGACCCAGTACTTC
CASSSSVGTQYF
>TRBJ2-5|.|TRBV18|few
TGTGCCAGCTCACCCCAGGGAGGAGAGACCCAGTACTTC
CASSPQGGETQYF
>TRBJ2-1|.|TRBV6-2/TRBV6-3|many
TGTGCCAGCAGTTTCGTGGGGACTTTCCTTGCGAATGAGCAGTTCTTC
CASSFVGTFLANEQFF
>TRBJ2-2|.|TRBV19|many
TGTGCCAGTAGACAGGACACCGGGGAGCTGTTTTTT
CASRQDTGELFF
>TRBJ1-1|TRBD1|TRBV12-5|.
TGTGCTAGTGGTCTCTCACAGGGGGCGCAGGTACGGACTGAAGCTTTCTTT
CASGLSQGAQVRTEAFF
>TRBJ2-6|.|TRBV4-1|many
TGCGCCAGCAGCCACCCGGCGGTCTCTGGGGCCAACGTCCTGACTTTC
CASSHPAVSGANVLTF
>TRBJ2-3|.|TRBV10-3|many
TGTGCCATCAGTGAGTCCGGGACAGATACGCAGTATTTT
CAISESGTDTQYF
>TRBJ2-5|.|TRBV6-2/TRBV6-3|many
TGTGCCAGCAGGCCCACTACACAAGAGACCCAGTACTTC
CASRPTTQETQYF
>TRBJ1-4|TRBD1|TRBV6-5|many
TGTGCCAGCAGTCTGGGACAGGGGACTGATGAAAAACTGTTTTTT
CASSLGQGTDEKLFF
>TRBJ2-7|.|TRBV7-2|.
TGTGCCAGCAGCTTAAGGCTAGCGTACTACGAGCAGTACTTC
CASSLRLAYYEQYF
>TRBJ1-5|TRBD1|TRBV6-1|many
TGTGCCAGCAGTGTAGCCCAGGGGGTGAGCAATCAGCCCCAGCATTTT
CASSVAQGVSNQPQHF
>TRBJ2-7|.|TRBV29-1|many
TGCAGCGTTGGCACAGGCTACGAGCAGTACTTC
CSVGTGYEQYF
>TRBJ1-6|TRBD1|TRBV2|many
TGTGCCAGCAGCTCCGGGACAGGGGAACCCCTCCACTTT
CASSSGTGEPLHF
>TRBJ1-4|.|TRBV6-1|many
TGTGCCAGCAGTCCTCAGGAAAAACTGTTTTTT
CASSPQEKLFF
>TRBJ1-6|TRBD1|TRBV9|many
TGTGCCAGCAGCTATGGGACAGTTTCACCCCTCCACTTT
CASSYGTVSPLHF
>TRBJ2-7|.|TRBV9|.
TGTGCCAGCAGCGGCGAAAACAGGGATTCCTCCTACGAGCAGTACTTC
CASSGENRDSSYEQYF
>TRBJ2-1|TRBD2|TRBV4-2|.
TGTGCCAGCAGCCCTGAACTAGCGGGGGGCCACAATGAGCAGTTCTTC
CASSPELAGGHNEQFF
>TRBJ2-4|.|TRBV7-2|many
TGTGCCAGCAGCTTAGATGTCCAGGTAGCCAAAAACATTCAGTACTTC
CASSLDVQVAKNIQYF
>TRBJ1-4|.|TRBV29-1|.
TGCAGCGTCGCGGACAACAATGAAAAACTGTTTTTT
CSVADNNEKLFF
>TRBJ2-1|TRBD1|TRBV4-2|many
TGTGCCAGCAGCCCCCGGACAGGAAGAGATGAGCAGTTCTTC
CASSPRTGRDEQFF
>TRBJ1-1|TRBD1|TRBV6-5|many
TGTGCCAGCAAGAAAGGAGGGGGCTTGACTGAAGCTTTCTTT
CASKKGGGLTEAFF
>TRBJ1-6|TRBD1|TRBV12-3/TRBV12-4|many
TGTGCCAGCAGCGATGGGACAGGGGAGAATTCACCCCTCCACTTT
CASSDGTGENSPLHF
>TRBJ2-3|.|TRBV5-1|few
TGCGCCAGCAGCTTGGGAGGGCTAAAAGCAGATACGCAGTATTTT
CASSLGGLKADTQYF
>TRBJ2-1|.|TRBV7-2|many
TGTGCCAGCAGCTTAGGCTCCGGTAATGAGCAGTTCTTC
CASSLGSGNEQFF
>TRBJ1-3|TRBD1|TRBV29-1|many
TGCAGCGTTGAACACAGGGGGTCTGGAAACACCATATATTTT
CSVEHRGSGNTIYF
>TRBJ2-3|TRBD2|TRBV6-2/TRBV6-3|many
TGTGCCAGCAGTGGGGGGGACTACCTCCATACGCAGTATTTT
CASSGGDYLHTQYF